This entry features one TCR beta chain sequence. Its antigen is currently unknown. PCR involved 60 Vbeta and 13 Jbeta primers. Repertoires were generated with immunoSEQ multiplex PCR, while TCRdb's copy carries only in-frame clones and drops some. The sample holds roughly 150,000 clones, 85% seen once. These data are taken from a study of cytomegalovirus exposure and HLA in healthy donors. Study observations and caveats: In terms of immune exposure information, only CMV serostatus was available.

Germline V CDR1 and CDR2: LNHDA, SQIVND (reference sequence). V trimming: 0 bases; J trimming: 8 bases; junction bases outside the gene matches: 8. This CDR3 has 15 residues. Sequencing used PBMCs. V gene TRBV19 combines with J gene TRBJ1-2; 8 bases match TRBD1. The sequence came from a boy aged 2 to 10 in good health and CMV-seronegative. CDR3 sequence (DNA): TGTGCCAGTAGTATAGACGGACAGGGAAAGCAGGGCTACACCTTC. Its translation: CASSIDGQGKQGYTF.